These 5 T cell receptor beta chains originate from one sample sequenced in a study of beta chain features in type 1 diabetes. Whole-study findings and limits: Significant though moderate, a shortening of TCRB CDR3s appeared in all four CD4+ subsets of Type 1 diabetes patients.

As every portion of the isolated RNA was reverse transcribed, the sequencing read expressed TCRB transcripts. This table comes from immunoSEQ multiplex PCR, and its TCRdb copy is limited to in-frame clones, with some not included. This sample has around 710,000 clones; roughly 12% occur once, and the top ten carry over 0.1%. No antigen has been identified for these receptors. The sequenced sample consisted of naive CD4+ T cells from blood. Every receptor here comes from a man aged 25 to 40 with type 1 diabetes.

This clone came up a few times. The rearrangement links TRBV10-3 to TRBJ2-6; maybe TRBD1 (6 bases). The CDR3 covers 15 residues. The germline V gene encodes CDR1 ENHRY and CDR2 SYGVKD. V was clipped by 5 bases and J by 0 bases, with 8 bases between them. For the CDR3, the DNA is TGTGCCATCAGTCAGGGGCCCTCTGGGGCCAACGTCCTGACTTTC. This sequence encodes CAISQGPSGANVLTF.

This clone appeared a few times. The chain links TRBV2 to TRBJ1-2; unclear D gene. CDR3 length: 14 amino acids. Trimming took off 2 bases at V and 10 bases at J, with 17 bases between the two ends. In germline, CDR1 is SNHLY, CDR2 FYNNEI. DNA for the CDR3: TGTGCCAGCAGTGAAAAGAGGGAAAAGTTTCACTACACCTTC. Its protein product is CASSEKREKFHYTF.

This clone was picked up a small number of times. Other DNA sequences in the same sample also yield this CDR3. This CDR3 reads CASSLRVTDTQYF. The CDR3 DNA reads TGTGCCAGCAGCTTACGAGTGACAGATACGCAGTATTTT. The J gene is TRBJ2-3, the V gene TRBV5-6; D gene unclear. V shed 2 bases and J shed 3 bases, with 7 bases lying between them. Per the germline V gene, CDR1 is SGHDT and CDR2 is YYEEEE. The CDR3 is made up of 13 amino acids.

There are a few counts of this clone. The chain joins TRBV5-1 to TRBJ2-1, with D uncertain. V lost 7 bases to trimming and J lost 4 bases, with 12 bases between them. This CDR3 is built from 13 residues. Per germline, CDR1 SGHRS and CDR2 YFSETQ. Here the CDR3 reads CASRYGSYNEQFF. The DNA for the CDR3 is TGCGCCAGCCGCTACGGGTCTTACAATGAGCAGTTCTTC.

This clone was observed a handful of times. The V and J genes are TRBV5-1 and TRBJ2-7; weak D call: TRBD2 (6 bases). Germline V lookup: CDR1 SGHRS, CDR2 YFSETQ. Trimming removed 4 bases from V and 4 bases from J, with 12 bases in between. This CDR3 is 13 amino acids long. CDR3 sequence: CASSPGGDYEQYF. CDR3 coding DNA: TGCGCCAGCAGCCCCGGCGGGGATTACGAGCAGTACTTC.